The 7 T cell receptor beta chains reported below all come from one sample, sequenced in a study of T cells after yellow fever vaccination. One entry per CDR3 protein, called by TCRdb with MiXCR from the 5' RACE reads. The data show about 340,000 distinct CDR3 sequences, roughly 9.4% seen once. Sequences were derived from PBMCs, sampled on the day of the first yellow fever vaccination. These receptors were collected from a young man who received the YFV17D yellow fever vaccine.

This clonotype was recorded at least ten times. The chain links TRBV7-9 to TRBJ1-4, with D unclear. The germline V gene has CDR1 SEHNR and CDR2 FQNEAQ (reference sequence). The CDR3 has 12 residues. The V end was cut by 2 bases, the J end by 8 bases, with 6 bases between. The CDR3 protein is CASSLTPEKLFF. CDR3 DNA sequence: TGTGCCAGCAGCTTAACCCCCGAAAAACTGTTTTTT.

This clonotype turned up a few times. The V call is TRBV18, the J call TRBJ2-1; D not certain. Looked up from germline, CDR1 is KGHSH and CDR2 is LQKENI. V was pared by 5 bases and J by 4 bases, with 9 bases between. The CDR3 spans 13 residues. The chain's CDR3 is CASSDLSYNEQFF. The CDR3, as DNA: TGTGCCAGCTCAGATCTATCGTACAATGAGCAGTTCTTC.

A few counts support this clonotype. The chain combines TRBV29-1 with TRBJ1-4, with D uncertain. CDR1 SQVTM and CDR2 ANQGSEA come from the germline V gene. V shed 4 bases and J shed 8 bases, with 11 bases lying between them. The CDR3 is made up of 12 amino acids. As DNA, the CDR3 is TGCAGCGTTGGAGTGGGCAGGGAAAAACTGTTTTTT. The encoded protein is CSVGVGREKLFF.

This chain joins TRBV5-1 and TRBJ2-5; a weak D match, TRBD1 (6 bases). Germline lookup yields CDR1 SGHRS and CDR2 YFSETQ. The CDR3 is made up of 15 amino acids. Trimming removed 0 bases from V and 4 bases from J, with 13 bases in between. CDR3 coding DNA: TGCGCCAGCAGCTTGGAGGGACAACCAGGAGAGACCCAGTACTTC. It yields the protein CASSLEGQPGETQYF.

The sample holds many counts of this clonotype. The chain couples TRBV5-1 to TRBJ2-1; 8 nucleotides line up with TRBD1. CDR3 size: 14 residues. Germline-derived CDR1 and CDR2 are SGHRS and YFSETQ. V was clipped by 3 bases and J by 8 bases; unmatched bases: 7. This CDR3 reads CASSSGAGGYEQFF. CDR3 in DNA: TGCGCCAGCAGCTCGGGGGCAGGGGGCTATGAGCAGTTCTTC.

This clonotype was observed a handful of times. The CDR3 bases are TGTGCCAGCAGCTCCAGGACTAGGGGAGATACGCAGTATTTT. Translation: CASSSRTRGDTQYF. The V gene is TRBV7-2, the J gene TRBJ2-3; 7 bases are shared with TRBD2. Germline V CDR1 and CDR2: SGHTA, FQGNSA. CDR3 length equals 14 residues. Germline trimming cut 4 bases from V and 5 bases from J; bases unmatched to any gene: 6.

This clonotype has a handful of counts. The chain employs TRBV4-1 and TRBJ1-4; TRBD1 matches at 12 bases. CDR1 is MGHRA and CDR2 is YSYEKL in the germline V gene. V shed 5 bases and J 8 bases; nucleotides not matched to a gene: 9. The CDR3 has 16 residues. Here the CDR3 reads CASSRRGQGAGEKLFF. The CDR3 DNA follows: TGCGCCAGCAGCAGGCGGGGACAGGGGGCCGGGGAAAAACTGTTTTTT.